This T cell receptor beta chain originates from a study of shared clonotypes between healthy human individuals. Across the whole study: Each donor had three CD4 naive, three CD4 memory, two CD8 naive and one CD8 memory plate.

In regard to this clone: Its antigen is currently unknown.

The study's findings and limits: Sampling covered nothing but blood. Tissue TCR repertoires likely differ from those found in blood.

Several immunoSEQ plates held equal portions of the genomic DNA taken from each subset. In the authors' workflow: ImmunoSEQ junction-only sequences lacked quality scores, so their filtering differed. Using immunoSEQ multiplex PCR, the repertoire was profiled, and TCRdb retains in-frame clones only, with some absent. V and J calls and clone size are given by that table; D and trimming were obtained from the DNA. Of 550,000 to 800,000 clones listed, over 65% are singletons. The germline V gene encodes CDR1 MDHEN and CDR2 SYDVKM. The CDR3 has 12 residues. V shed 5 bases and J shed 6 bases, with 10 bases lying between them.

This clonotype was sampled from a woman aged 25 to 39 in good health. The sequencing sample was made of memory CD4+ T cells sorted from blood. The subset is: CD45RA-negative fraction. V gene TRBV28 combines with J gene TRBJ1-1, with no clear D. The CDR3 nucleotides are TGTGCCAGCAGTCCACGAACAGCTGAAGCTTTCTTT. It is translated as CASSPRTAEAFF. Drawing the rest from reference TRBV28 and TRBJ1-1, the complete variable domain is DVKVTQSSRYLVKRTGEKVFLECVQDMDHENMFWYRQDPGLGLRLIYFSYDVKMKEKGDIPEGYSVSREKKERFSLILESASTNQTSMYLCASSPRTAEAFFGQGTRLTVV.